These 9 T cell receptor beta chains were sequenced from one sample in a study of identical twins. MiXCR, applied by TCRdb to the 5' RACE reads, yields one record per CDR3 protein. The sample lists some 570,000 distinct CDR3 sequences, under 25% occurring once. The sample also formed part of further work on yellow fever vaccine responses in identical twins.

The sequenced material came from CD4+ T cells sorted from blood. The receptor set was obtained from a woman younger than 30 in good health.

This clonotype was observed a handful of times. The chain has TRBV5-1 and TRBJ2-1, with TRBD2 matching over 7 bases. This CDR3 comprises 17 residues. The J segment lost 6 bases and the V segment lost 3 bases, leaving 15 bases of the junction unmatched. Germline CDR1 and CDR2: SGHRS and YFSETQ. The chain's CDR3 is CASSSRDSSGLGNEQFF. The CDR3 region has the DNA TGCGCCAGCAGCTCTCGCGACTCTAGCGGACTTGGCAATGAGCAGTTCTTC. Looking up the rest from reference TRBV5-1 and TRBJ2-1 gives the full variable domain: KAGVTQTPRYLIKTRGQQVTLSCSPISGHRSVSWYQQTPGQGLQFLFEYFSETQRNKGNFPGRFSGRQFSNSRSEMNVSTLELGDSALYLCASSSRDSSGLGNEQFFGPGTRLTVL.

This clonotype was seen a handful of times. This sequence joins TRBV7-2 and TRBJ1-2; 8 bases align to TRBD1. V lost 5 bases, J lost 4 bases, and 6 bases stayed unmatched. Germline V lookup: CDR1 SGHTA, CDR2 FQGNSA. The CDR3 extends over 14 amino acids. As DNA, the CDR3 is TGTGCCAGCAGCATACCGGGACAGGTCTATGGCTACACCTTC. Amino acid sequence: CASSIPGQVYGYTF.

V gene TRBV19 combines with J gene TRBJ1-1; 9 bases align to TRBD1. The V and J ends lost 6 bases and 3 bases, in that order; junction bases with no gene match: 5. Germline V gives CDR1 LNHDA, CDR2 SQIVND (reference sequence). The CDR3 consists of 14 residues. The CDR3 DNA sequence: TGTGCCAGTAGCCCGGACAGGGGATACACTGAAGCTTTCTTT. This encodes CASSPDRGYTEAFF.

As DNA, the CDR3 is TGTGCCAGCAGCCGGAGCCTCCGCAGGGGGATTGGTGCCGGGGAGCTGTTTTTT. This sequence encodes CASSRSLRRGIGAGELFF. V usage is TRBV9 and J usage is TRBJ2-2; 7 bases are shared with TRBD1. The germline CDR1 and CDR2 sequences are SGDLS and YYNGEE. The V and J ends lost 4 bases and 6 bases, in that order; junction bases with no gene match: 18. The CDR3 has 18 amino acids.

This clonotype was counted between two and nine times. The chain has TRBV12-3 or TRBV12-4 and TRBJ2-2; tentative D call: TRBD1 (6 bases). Trimming stripped 2 bases from V and 4 bases from J, with 8 bases between. This CDR3 contains 14 residues. The CDR3 reads CASSLRTATGELFF. The DNA of the CDR3 is TGTGCCAGCAGTTTAAGGACAGCCACCGGGGAGCTGTTTTTT.

In this sample, this clonotype turned up a few times. This rearrangement joins TRBV4-1 to TRBJ2-2, with a weak D call TRBD2 (6 bases). There are 15 residues in the CDR3. The V end lost 0 bases, the J end lost 6 bases, and 11 bases lay between the germline ends. The germline gives CDR1 MGHRA, CDR2 YSYEKL. Here the CDR3 DNA reads TGCGCCAGCAGCCAAGAGAGTAGGAGGGCCGGGGAGCTGTTTTTT. Its protein product is CASSQESRRAGELFF.

V gene TRBV2 combines with J gene TRBJ2-1; 9 bases are a match to TRBD2. The CDR3 contains 19 residues. The germline gives CDR1 SNHLY, CDR2 FYNNEI. Trimming cost V 1 base and J 4 bases; bases outside gene matches: 14. The CDR3, as DNA: TGTGCCAGCAGTGAAGAGTACGCGAATTTGCTAGCGGGATACAATGAGCAGTTCTTC. Translating gives CASSEEYANLLAGYNEQFF.

Many counts were recorded for this clonotype. The chain combines TRBV28 with TRBJ1-5; the D gene is possibly TRBD1 (5 bases). The germline V gene has CDR1 MDHEN and CDR2 SYDVKM. Trimming took 1 base from V and 6 from J, leaving 10 bases between them. The CDR3 is 14 residues long. The chain's CDR3 is CASSLLQARQPQHF. CDR3 bases: TGTGCCAGCAGTTTATTACAGGCACGTCAGCCCCAGCATTTT.

The gene calls are TRBV12-3 or TRBV12-4 and TRBJ1-1; D unresolved. Trimming took off 5 bases at V and 0 bases at J, with 10 bases between the two ends. The CDR3 runs to 14 residues. Here the CDR3 reads CASSPRNLNTEAFF. The CDR3 DNA reads as TGTGCCAGCAGTCCCAGAAATCTGAACACTGAAGCTTTCTTT.